These T cell receptor beta chains were read from a single sample in a study of CD8 T cells in ankylosing spondylitis. TCRdb reprocessed the 5' RACE reads via MiXCR and lists one record per CDR3 protein. The sample includes about 220,000 distinct CDR3 sequences, around 19% seen only once; the top ten take under 55%. The sequenced sample consisted of blood, either unsorted or a sorted T cell fraction (not recorded which). The receptors here all came from a male donor with ankylosing spondylitis. Both conserved end residues are part of each CDR3. The D gene is left open where the match is weak. Only some rows state a clone size, as once, few, many or a class for expanded clones.

clone size	J gene	D gene	V gene	CDR3 DNA	CDR3 protein
many	TRBJ2-3	NA	TRBV10-3	TGTGCCATCAGTGATGGGACTTCGGACACAGATACGCAGTATTTT	CAISDGTSDTDTQYF
NA	TRBJ2-1	TRBD2	TRBV11-2	TGTGCCAGCAGCTTAGTGGGTAGCGGGGGGAACAATGAGCAGTTCTTC	CASSLVGSGGNNEQFF
NA	TRBJ2-7	NA	TRBV14	TGTGCCAGCAGCCAAGGAGTAGGCCCCTACGAGCAGTACTTC	CASSQGVGPYEQYF
NA	TRBJ2-7	TRBD1	TRBV6-5	TGTGCCAGCAGTCTATCGACAGGGACGATTTACGAGCAGTACTTC	CASSLSTGTIYEQYF
NA	TRBJ1-1	TRBD1	TRBV5-1	TGCGCCAGCTCCGGGGACAGGGCCACTGAAGCTTTCTTT	CASSGDRATEAFF
few	TRBJ2-5	TRBD2	TRBV20-1	TGCAGTGCTAGAGAACCTAGCGGGAACCCCCCAGAGACCCAGTACTTC	CSAREPSGNPPETQYF
NA	TRBJ2-1	NA	TRBV7-9	TGTGCCAGCAGCTTATTTTCGCGGGCGCACAATGAGCAGTTCTTC	CASSLFSRAHNEQFF
few	TRBJ1-4	TRBD1	TRBV28	TGTGCCAGCAGTCTTTCGGGACAGTATAATGAAAAACTGTTTTTT	CASSLSGQYNEKLFF
NA	TRBJ1-2	NA	TRBV12-3/TRBV12-4	TGTGCCAGCAGTTTAAGGTGGTCTCAGTCAGGTTACTATGGCTACACCTTC	CASSLRWSQSGYYGYTF
NA	TRBJ1-1	NA	TRBV24-1	TGTGCCACCAGTGATGATGACGGTGAAGCTTTCTTT	CATSDDDGEAFF
NA	TRBJ1-2	NA	TRBV9	TGTGCCAGCAGCTCCCCCGGGACGGTGTATGGCTACACCTTC	CASSSPGTVYGYTF
NA	TRBJ1-1	TRBD1	TRBV18	TGTGCCAGCTCACCGGAAATTATCAACAGGGGCTACAACACTGAAGCTTTCTTT	CASSPEIINRGYNTEAFF
once	TRBJ1-1	TRBD1	TRBV6-1	TGTGCCAGCAGTGCCGAACCGGACAGGGCGCCTGAAGCTTTCTTT	CASSAEPDRAPEAFF
NA	TRBJ2-7	NA	TRBV4-2	TGTGCCAGCAGCCAAGGAGACAGTAGGTGGGAGCAGTACTTC	CASSQGDSRWEQYF
NA	TRBJ2-7	TRBD1	TRBV15	TGTGCCACCAGCGGCAGGACAGGGGTTATCCTCGAGCAGTACTTC	CATSGRTGVILEQYF
NA	TRBJ2-5	NA	TRBV11-2	TGTGCCAGCAGCAACTGGGACTCTAAAGAGACCCAGTACTTC	CASSNWDSKETQYF
few	TRBJ1-2	NA	TRBV29-1	TGCAGCGTTGAAGCGGCAGATTACTATGGCTACACCTTC	CSVEAADYYGYTF
few	TRBJ2-5	NA	TRBV3-1	TGTGCCAGCAGCCAAGATTTCGGGGGACGGGAGACCCAGTACTTC	CASSQDFGGRETQYF
few	TRBJ1-4	NA	TRBV7-8	TGTGCCAGCAGCGTTGGGAGTGAAAAACTGTTTTTT	CASSVGSEKLFF
few	TRBJ2-1	TRBD1	TRBV11-2	TGTGCCAGCAGCTCCAGACAGGGGGACGATGAGCAGTTCTTC	CASSSRQGDDEQFF
NA	TRBJ2-3	NA	TRBV20-1	TGCAGTGCCGGGACACTGTTCACAGATACGCAGTATTTT	CSAGTLFTDTQYF
NA	TRBJ1-2	TRBD1	TRBV11-2	TGTGCCAGCAGCTTAGAGGATTTGGGTCAGGGGGAATCCTATGGCTACACCTTC	CASSLEDLGQGESYGYTF
NA	TRBJ2-7	TRBD1	TRBV15	TGTGCCACCAGCACGACAGGGCTGTCCTACGAGCAGTACTTC	CATSTTGLSYEQYF
few	TRBJ2-2	NA	TRBV12-3/TRBV12-4	TGTGCCAGCAGTTTAACCGGGGGGCCGACTAACGGGGAGCTGTTTTTT	CASSLTGGPTNGELFF
NA	TRBJ1-2	TRBD1	TRBV20-1	TGCAGTGCTAGAGAAGGGGACAGCCTTGGCTACACCTTC	CSAREGDSLGYTF
NA	TRBJ2-5	NA	TRBV7-9	TGTGCCAGCAGCTTAGATTCGGGGCTCGCTCCACCAGAGACCCAGTACTTC	CASSLDSGLAPPETQYF
NA	TRBJ2-5	NA	TRBV7-3	TGTGCCAGCAGCTTAGGCTGCCCAGAGACCCAGTACTTC	CASSLGCPETQYF
few	TRBJ2-5	NA	TRBV24-1	TGTGCCACCAGTGATTGGGACGGGGGGACCCAGTACTTC	CATSDWDGGTQYF
NA	TRBJ2-1	NA	TRBV20-1	TGCAGTGCTAGATATTCGGGCCGGGGCAATGAGCAGTTCTTC	CSARYSGRGNEQFF
NA	TRBJ2-3	TRBD2	TRBV20-1	TGCAGTGCTAGTGCGAGCGGGGGCACAGATACGCAGTATTTT	CSASASGGTDTQYF
NA	TRBJ2-1	TRBD1	TRBV27	TGTGCCAGCAGACACGGGACAGGCAATGAGCAGTTCTTC	CASRHGTGNEQFF
few	TRBJ1-4	TRBD1	TRBV6-5	TGTGCCAGCAGTTCTCCGGGACAGGGATATGAAAAACTGTTTTTT	CASSSPGQGYEKLFF
few	TRBJ2-1	NA	TRBV7-6	TGTGCCAGCAGCTTAGTCGGGCCCCTCGAAGGGGCAAATGAGCAGTTCTTC	CASSLVGPLEGANEQFF
NA	TRBJ2-3	NA	TRBV20-1	TGCAGTGCTAGTCTTGAGGCAGGGTCAGATACGCAGTATTTT	CSASLEAGSDTQYF
NA	TRBJ1-1	TRBD1	TRBV2	TGTGCCACCGACGGGACAGCAAACACTGAAGCTTTCTTT	CATDGTANTEAFF
NA	TRBJ2-3	NA	TRBV5-1	TGCGCCAGCAGCTTGGCCGGAAGGACAGAACCCACAGATACGCAGTATTTT	CASSLAGRTEPTDTQYF
NA	TRBJ2-3	NA	TRBV7-9	TGTGCCAGCAGCTTAGGAGCGACTAGTGGCGCAGATACGCAGTATTTT	CASSLGATSGADTQYF